The rows below give T cell receptor beta chains drawn from one sample of a study of T-cell reconstitution after alpha-beta-depleted transplantation in children. TCRdb redid the calling of the PCR reads with MiXCR, one entry per CDR3 protein. The data hold about 980,000 distinct CDR3 sequences, with roughly 29% observed a single time. Sequencing was performed on PBMCs, mostly from graft donor cells, taken 360 days after TCRalphabeta/CD19-depleted stem cell transplant. The receptors shown here come from a boy under three years old who had a stem cell transplant for SCID, so the T cells may come from the graft donor. Both conserved end residues are part of each CDR3. D genes are given only for firm matches. A clone size is listed for some rows: how often the clone was seen (once, few, many), or a class if it is expanded.

TRBJ2-3 | TRBV6-2/TRBV6-3 | . | few | CASRAQGSTDTQYF | TGTGCCAGCAGGGCGCAGGGCAGCACAGATACGCAGTATTTT
TRBJ2-3 | TRBV4-1 | . | . | CASSQVTTLAGNRGTQYF | TGCGCCAGCAGCCAAGTCACTACCCTAGCAGGCAACCGCGGTACGCAGTATTTT
TRBJ1-2 | TRBV12-5 | . | . | CASGFDGNYGYTF | TGTGCTAGTGGTTTCGACGGGAACTATGGCTACACCTTC
TRBJ1-3 | TRBV9 | . | . | CASISSTGASGNTIYF | TGTGCCAGCATCTCATCGACAGGCGCCTCTGGAAACACCATATATTTT
TRBJ2-5 | TRBV2 | TRBD2 | once | CASSFWGLARSPQETQYF | TGTGCCAGCAGTTTCTGGGGACTAGCCAGGTCCCCACAAGAGACCCAGTACTTC
TRBJ2-1 | TRBV11-1 | . | . | CASSQPNRVHEQFF | TGTGCCAGCAGCCAACCAAACAGGGTCCATGAGCAGTTCTTC
TRBJ2-1 | TRBV20-1 | . | few | CSAEDSSRRVYNEQFF | TGCAGTGCGGAAGACAGCTCCCGGCGGGTTTACAATGAGCAGTTCTTC
TRBJ2-5 | TRBV7-9 | . | . | CASSLRSEETQYF | TGTGCCAGCAGCTTGAGAAGCGAGGAGACCCAGTACTTC
TRBJ2-6 | TRBV5-1 | . | . | CASSLVEGPANVLTF | TGCGCCAGCAGCTTGGTGGAGGGCCCTGCCAACGTCCTGACTTTC
TRBJ2-3 | TRBV4-2 | . | . | CASSQDEGSADTQYF | TGTGCCAGCAGCCAAGATGAAGGTTCAGCAGATACGCAGTATTTT
TRBJ2-2 | TRBV9 | TRBD1 | . | CASSVAVTGTSNTGELFF | TGTGCCAGCAGCGTAGCCGTGACAGGGACCTCGAACACCGGGGAGCTGTTTTTT
TRBJ1-1 | TRBV28 | . | . | CASSPIRENTEAFF | TGTGCCAGCAGTCCGATCCGGGAGAACACTGAAGCTTTCTTT
TRBJ2-5 | TRBV5-1 | . | few | CASSLMTGAYGETQYF | TGCGCCAGCAGCCTGATGACGGGGGCTTATGGAGAGACCCAGTACTTC
TRBJ1-5 | TRBV5-1 | . | . | CASTREPQGEPQHF | TGCGCCAGTACCCGGGAACCCCAAGGGGAGCCCCAGCATTTT
TRBJ2-7 | TRBV27 | . | . | CASRTTDRGLQYF | TGTGCCAGCAGGACCACGGATAGGGGCTTGCAGTACTTC
TRBJ1-1 | TRBV6-5 | . | . | CASSYSVTRIRAIWTEAFF | TGTGCCAGCAGTTACTCGGTAACCAGGATCAGGGCGATATGGACTGAAGCTTTCTTT
TRBJ1-2 | TRBV20-1 | . | . | CSARSGEKGGYTF | TGCAGTGCTAGGTCCGGGGAGAAGGGTGGCTACACCTTC
TRBJ2-3 | TRBV19 | . | . | CASSRRPTITDTQYF | TGTGCCAGTAGTCGTCGACCAACCATCACAGATACGCAGTATTTT
TRBJ2-3 | TRBV12-3/TRBV12-4 | TRBD1 | . | CASTMTGSTDTQYF | TGTGCCAGCACCATGACAGGGAGCACAGATACGCAGTATTTT
TRBJ2-7 | TRBV15 | . | . | CATSERGSHVEQYF | TGTGCCACCAGCGAGAGGGGATCCCACGTAGAGCAGTACTTC
TRBJ2-5 | TRBV12-3/TRBV12-4 | TRBD1 | . | CASSTDRVETQYF | TGTGCCAGCAGCACCGACAGGGTAGAGACCCAGTACTTC
TRBJ2-7 | TRBV20-1 | . | . | CSARGDLFYEQYF | TGCAGTGCTAGAGGGGACCTCTTCTACGAGCAGTACTTC
TRBJ2-3 | TRBV4-1 | TRBD1 | . | CASGTGTGAPDTQYF | TGCGCCAGCGGGACCGGGACAGGGGCACCAGATACGCAGTATTTT
TRBJ2-1 | TRBV10-2 | TRBD1 | . | CASNDRGRRNNEQFF | TGCGCCAGCAATGACAGGGGGCGGAGAAACAATGAGCAGTTCTTC
TRBJ2-1 | TRBV6-1 | TRBD1 | . | CASGGTGVSYNEQFF | TGTGCCAGCGGCGGGACAGGGGTTTCCTACAATGAGCAGTTCTTC
TRBJ1-5 | TRBV13 | . | . | CASSRQWEVGNQPQHF | TGTGCCAGCAGCCGCCAGTGGGAGGTGGGCAATCAGCCCCAGCATTTT
TRBJ2-3 | TRBV6-5 | . | . | CASSYTAGFTDTQYF | TGTGCCAGCAGTTACACGGCAGGGTTCACAGATACGCAGTATTTT
TRBJ2-7 | TRBV20-1 | TRBD2 | few | CSARELAGALSYEQYF | TGCAGTGCTAGAGAGCTAGCGGGGGCCCTCTCCTACGAGCAGTACTTC
TRBJ2-3 | TRBV4-3 | TRBD2 | . | CASSRTTSGGPKRTDTQYF | TGCGCCAGCAGCCGCACGACTAGCGGGGGACCGAAACGCACAGATACGCAGTATTTT
TRBJ2-2 | TRBV27 | . | . | CASSLSTAGVSGELFF | TGTGCCAGCAGTTTATCGACAGCAGGGGTCTCCGGGGAGCTGTTTTTT
TRBJ2-4 | TRBV12-3/TRBV12-4 | . | few | CASSSPFVGTKNIQYF | TGTGCCAGCAGTTCCCCGTTCGTGGGGACCAAAAACATTCAGTACTTC
TRBJ1-1 | TRBV6-2/TRBV6-3 | TRBD1 | . | CASRQGNAEAIRPFF | TGTGCCAGCCGACAGGGGAACGCTGAAGCGATTCGACCTTTCTTT
TRBJ1-4 | TRBV7-6 | . | . | CASSTQSRSGEKLFF | TGTGCCAGCAGCACCCAAAGTAGGTCAGGGGAAAAACTGTTTTTT
TRBJ2-7 | TRBV7-8 | . | few | CASSLGRISSYEQYF | TGTGCCAGCAGCTTAGGGCGGATCAGCTCCTACGAGCAGTACTTC
TRBJ1-1 | TRBV12-5 | . | . | CASGSGRDTEAFF | TGTGCTAGTGGCTCCGGACGGGACACTGAAGCTTTCTTT
TRBJ2-7 | TRBV20-1 | TRBD1 | . | CSAQTGGLGYEQYF | TGCAGTGCTCAAACAGGGGGCCTGGGCTACGAGCAGTACTTC
TRBJ2-4 | TRBV3-1 | TRBD1 | few | CASSQSGQGAAKNIQYF | TGTGCCAGCAGCCAATCTGGACAGGGGGCAGCCAAAAACATTCAGTACTTC
TRBJ2-3 | TRBV11-2 | . | . | CASSGTVRPRGDTQYF | TGTGCCAGCAGCGGAACCGTCCGTCCTAGGGGAGATACGCAGTATTTT
TRBJ1-4 | TRBV5-1 | . | . | CASKISGTRFEKLFF | TGCGCCAGCAAAATTTCCGGGACTCGTTTTGAAAAACTGTTTTTT
TRBJ2-5 | TRBV7-8 | TRBD1 | . | CASSRIGTGGQETQYF | TGTGCCAGCAGCAGAATTGGGACAGGGGGCCAAGAGACCCAGTACTTC
TRBJ1-1 | TRBV12-3/TRBV12-4 | . | . | CASRSATAPWWGTEAFF | TGTGCCAGCAGATCCGCCACGGCGCCCTGGTGGGGCACTGAAGCTTTCTTT
TRBJ2-3 | TRBV2 | TRBD2 | few | CASRDAGGADTQYF | TGTGCCAGCAGAGATGCGGGGGGGGCAGATACGCAGTATTTT
TRBJ1-1 | TRBV12-3/TRBV12-4 | TRBD1 | few | CASSEGTGAEAFF | TGTGCCAGCAGCGAAGGGACAGGGGCTGAAGCTTTCTTT
TRBJ2-3 | TRBV15 | . | . | CATSPLQFESSTDTQYF | TGTGCCACCAGCCCCCTCCAGTTCGAGTCCAGCACAGATACGCAGTATTTT
TRBJ2-2 | TRBV12-3/TRBV12-4 | . | few | CASSLRGNDGELFF | TGTGCCAGCAGTTTACGGGGCAACGACGGGGAGCTGTTTTTT